These 16 T cell receptor beta chains originate from one sample sequenced in a study of blood T cell repertoires in COVID-19 (dated by TCRdb to the early 2020s). Libraries were prepared through the immunoSEQ multiplex PCR assay. The table comes from immuneACCESS by way of TCRdb, which keeps in-frame sequences with V and J called. Part of the clones is missing from these tables; in studies checked, under half for an unresolved V gene and the rest for unknown reasons. This sample lists some 300,000 clones; more than 80% were detected once. 6.3% of the sample is in the top ten clones. The sample consisted of peripheral blood. These TCRs come from a woman aged 45-65 years with COVID-19, enrolled during active disease.

The genes are TRBV6-2 or TRBV6-3 and TRBJ2-7, with 8 bases fitting TRBD1. The germline gives CDR1 MNHEY, CDR2 SVGEGT. V gave up 5 bases and J gave up 5 bases; unmatched junction bases: 5. The CDR3 contains 13 residues. The CDR3 region is CASSRQGIDEQYF. CDR3 coding DNA: TGTGCCAGCAGTCGACAGGGGATCGACGAGCAGTACTTC.

The chain recombines TRBV6-5 with TRBJ2-7; no firm D call. V lost 4 bases, J lost 2 bases, and 15 bases lay in between. Germline V gives CDR1 MNHEY, CDR2 SVGAGI. The CDR3 runs 15 residues. Written as DNA, the CDR3 is TGTGCCAGCAGTTCCCGATTAGCCGGTCCCTACGAGCAGTACTTC. It translates to CASSSRLAGPYEQYF.

The chain joins TRBV11-2 to TRBJ2-7, with a possible D match to TRBD1 (6 bases). Trimming stripped 6 bases from V and 3 bases from J, with 15 bases between. The length of the CDR3 is 14 residues. Germline-derived CDR1 and CDR2 are SGHAT and FQNNGV. Written as DNA, the CDR3 is TGTGCCAGCAGGTCCGGGACACTATTCTACGAGCAGTACTTC. Protein product: CASRSGTLFYEQYF.

V usage is TRBV2 and J usage is TRBJ2-3; 9 bases are shared with TRBD2. CDR1 and CDR2 (germline): SNHLY, FYNNEI. This CDR3 region has 15 residues. With V trimmed by 2 bases and J by 4 bases, 4 bases remained unmatched. CDR3 sequence reads: CASSEKGLASDTQYF. The CDR3 DNA follows: TGTGCCAGCAGTGAAAAGGGACTAGCCTCAGATACGCAGTATTTT.

The rearrangement joins TRBV4-2 to TRBJ1-4; no clear D. Germline CDR1 is LGHNA and CDR2 is YNFKEQ. This CDR3 contains 15 residues. Trimming took 4 bases from V and 5 from J, leaving 14 bases between them. The CDR3 here is CASSPTHYKNEKLFF. CDR3 sequence (DNA): TGTGCCAGCAGCCCAACCCACTATAAAAATGAAAAACTGTTTTTT.

The V gene is TRBV7-9, the J gene TRBJ2-7, with unresolved D. This CDR3 region has 14 residues. The germline V and J ends were trimmed by 6 bases and 2 bases, with 14 bases remaining between them. Germline CDR1 reads SEHNR; CDR2 reads FQNEAQ (reference sequence). In nucleotides, the CDR3 is TGTGCCAGCAGTCTCTTGGCGGAAACCTACGAGCAGTACTTC. This sequence encodes CASSLLAETYEQYF.

The chain has TRBV27 and TRBJ1-2, with TRBD1 matching 7 bases. Per the germline V gene, CDR1 is MNHEY and CDR2 is SMNVEV (reference sequence). V was pared by 4 bases and J by 0 bases, with 2 bases of the junction left unmatched. There are 14 residues in the CDR3. CDR3: CASSSTGTNYGYTF. The CDR3 coding sequence is TGTGCCAGCAGTTCGACAGGGACTAACTATGGCTACACCTTC.

The chain has TRBV7-8 and TRBJ2-1; tentatively, D is TRBD1 (6 bases). Germline loops: CDR1 SGHVS, CDR2 FQNEAQ. This CDR3 has 11 amino acids. Trimming pared 9 bases from V and 10 bases from J, leaving 13 bases between. The CDR3 DNA follows: TGTGCCAGTACAGGGATCAGCGAGCAGTTCTTC. Translating it yields CASTGISEQFF.

The chain is built from TRBV3-1 (or the pseudogene TRBV3-2) and TRBJ1-1; D possibly corresponds to TRBD1 (5 bases). From germline, CDR1 is LGHDT and CDR2 YNNKEL (reference sequence). CDR3 length equals 12 residues. Trimming pared 3 bases from V and 8 bases from J, leaving 10 bases between. The chain's CDR3 is CASSQRQGEAFF. The CDR3 region has the DNA TGTGCCAGCAGCCAGAGGCAGGGAGAAGCTTTCTTT.

The rearrangement joins TRBV12-3 or TRBV12-4 to TRBJ1-1; TRBD1 matches 8 bases. The CDR3 totals 13 residues. J lost 5 bases, V lost 5 bases, and 4 bases had no gene match. CDR3 nucleotides: TGTGCCAGCAGTGTACAGGGGGGAACTGAAGCTTTCTTT. This codes for CASSVQGGTEAFF.

V usage is TRBV30 and J usage is TRBJ1-2; D remains ambiguous. V lost 0 bases, J lost 8 bases, and 7 bases lay in between. From germline, CDR1 is GTSNPN and CDR2 SVGIG (reference sequence). The CDR3 loop spans 11 amino acids. As DNA, the CDR3 is TGTGCCTGGAGTGTAGAACGGGGCTACACCTTC. As protein: CAWSVERGYTF. Full variable domain (missing parts from reference TRBV30 and TRBJ1-2): SQTIHQWPATLVQPVGSPLSLECTVEGTSNPNLYWYRQAAGRGLQLLFYSVGIGQISSEVPQNLSASRPQDRQFILSSKKLLLSDSGFYLCAWSVERGYTFGSGTRLTVV.

This chain links TRBV27 with TRBJ1-4, with D perhaps matching TRBD1 (6 bases). V lost 5 bases and J lost 1, with 17 bases in between. This CDR3 is 17 amino acids long. Germline lookup yields CDR1 MNHEY and CDR2 SMNVEV (reference sequence). The chain's CDR3 is CASSPLLQGQTNEKLFF. CDR3 nucleotides: TGTGCCAGCAGTCCGTTACTCCAGGGACAAACTAATGAAAAACTGTTTTTT.

This rearrangement joins TRBV27 to TRBJ2-1; D might be TRBD2 (6 bases). V lost 1 base to trimming and J lost 7 bases, with 11 bases between them. The CDR3 sequence is 14 residues long. Germline assignment: CDR1 MNHEY and CDR2 SMNVEV (reference sequence). DNA for the CDR3: TGTGCCAGCAGTTTATTTCCGGGAGCGAATGAGCAGTTCTTC. Protein: CASSLFPGANEQFF.

The chain joins TRBV12-3 or TRBV12-4 to TRBJ1-1, with unresolved D. The CDR3 runs to 13 residues. Deletions cut 5 bases from V and 3 bases from J, with 10 bases between. The CDR3 DNA reads TGTGCCAGCAGTCCCGGGTCACACACTGAAGCTTTCTTT. Translated, it gives CASSPGSHTEAFF.

The CDR3 spells CASSLSGRASLNTGELFF. The CDR3, as DNA: TGTGCCAGCAGCTTATCCGGGAGGGCCTCCTTAAACACCGGGGAGCTGTTTTTT. The V gene is TRBV7-2, the J gene TRBJ2-2, with 8 bases fitting TRBD2. V trimming: 2 bases; J trimming: 2 bases; junction bases outside the gene matches: 10. The CDR3 is made up of 18 amino acids. CDR1 is SGHTA, CDR2 FQGNSA, per germline.

V and J are TRBV6-6 and TRBJ2-3, with D possibly matching TRBD1 (6 bases). The V and J ends lost 2 bases and 1 base respectively, with 13 bases between them. This CDR3 comprises 16 residues. Germline CDR1 MNHNY, CDR2 SVGAGI (reference sequence). In DNA form, the CDR3 reads TGTGCCAGCAGTTACCGGACAGCAAGACGCACAGATACGCAGTATTTT. It yields the protein CASSYRTARRTDTQYF.